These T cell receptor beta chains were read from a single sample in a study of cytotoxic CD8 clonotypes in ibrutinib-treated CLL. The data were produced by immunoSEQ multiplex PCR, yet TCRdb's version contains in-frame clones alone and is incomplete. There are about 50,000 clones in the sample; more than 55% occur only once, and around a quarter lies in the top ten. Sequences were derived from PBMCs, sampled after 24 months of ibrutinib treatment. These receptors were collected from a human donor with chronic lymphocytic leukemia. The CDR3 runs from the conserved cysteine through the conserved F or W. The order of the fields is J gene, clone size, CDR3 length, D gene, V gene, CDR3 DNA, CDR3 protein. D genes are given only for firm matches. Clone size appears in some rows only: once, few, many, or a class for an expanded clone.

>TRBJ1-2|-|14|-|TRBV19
TGTGCCAGTAGTATGATGGGAGGGGGCTATGGCTACACCTTC
CASSMMGGGYGYTF
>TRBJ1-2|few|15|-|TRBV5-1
TGCGCCAGCAGCTTGGAAGAAGGGCAGGGGAGCGGCTACACCTTC
CASSLEEGQGSGYTF
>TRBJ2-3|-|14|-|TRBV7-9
TGTGCCATAAACTCTGGGGGTGGCACAGATACGCAGTATTTT
CAINSGGGTDTQYF
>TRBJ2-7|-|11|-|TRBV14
TGTGCCAGCAGCCACGGCAACGAGCAGTACTTC
CASSHGNEQYF
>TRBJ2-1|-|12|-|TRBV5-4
TGTGCCAGCAGCTCTAGCATCAATGAGCAGTTCTTC
CASSSSINEQFF
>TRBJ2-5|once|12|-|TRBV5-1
TGCGCCAGCAGCTTGGTAGGAGAGACCCAGTACTTC
CASSLVGETQYF
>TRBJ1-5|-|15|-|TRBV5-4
TGTGCCAGCAGCTTGGATGGGGGGCGGAATCAGCCCCAGCATTTT
CASSLDGGRNQPQHF
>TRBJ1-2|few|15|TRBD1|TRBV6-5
TGTGCCAGCAGTTACCTTCAGACAGGGGGCTATGGCTACACCTTC
CASSYLQTGGYGYTF
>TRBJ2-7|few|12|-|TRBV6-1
TGTGCCAGCAGTGAAGCGCATTTGGGGCAGTACTTC
CASSEAHLGQYF
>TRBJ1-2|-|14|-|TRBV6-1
TGTGCCAGCAGTATCCGACAGAAGGAAGACGGCTACACCTTC
CASSIRQKEDGYTF
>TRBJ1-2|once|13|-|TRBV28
TGTGCCAGCAGTTTTGGCAGGGACTATGGCTACACCTTC
CASSFGRDYGYTF
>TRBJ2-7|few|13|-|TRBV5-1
TGCGCCAGCAGCTTGGACGGGGCGGGCGAGCAGTACTTC
CASSLDGAGEQYF
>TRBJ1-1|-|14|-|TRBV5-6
TGTGCCAGCAGCTTGGAAGGGACGAACACTGAAGCTTTCTTT
CASSLEGTNTEAFF
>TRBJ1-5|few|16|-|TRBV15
TGTGCCACCAGCAGATTCAGCGGTGGTGGGAGTCAGCCCCAGCATTTT
CATSRFSGGGSQPQHF
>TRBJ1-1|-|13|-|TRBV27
TGTGCCAGCAGACAGGGTTATAGGACTGAAGCTTTCTTT
CASRQGYRTEAFF
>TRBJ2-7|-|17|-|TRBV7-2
TGTGCCAGCAGCTTAGTTCCTGTGGGGGGCGCCAAGGGCGAGCAGTACTTC
CASSLVPVGGAKGEQYF
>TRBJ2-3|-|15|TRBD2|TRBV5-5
TGTGCCAGCAGCCTGACTAGCGCTAGCACAGATACGCAGTATTTT
CASSLTSASTDTQYF
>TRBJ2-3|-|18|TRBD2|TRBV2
TGTGCCAGCACCCGGACTAGCGGGGGTACGATTAGCACAGATACGCAGTATTTT
CASTRTSGGTISTDTQYF
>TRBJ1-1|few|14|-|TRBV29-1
TGCAGCGTTGAAGAGTTCGGGTCGGGCACTGAAGCTTTCTTT
CSVEEFGSGTEAFF
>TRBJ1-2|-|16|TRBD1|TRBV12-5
TGTGCTAGTGGCCCGCCGATAGGGACAGAAATCAATGGCTACACCTTC
CASGPPIGTEINGYTF
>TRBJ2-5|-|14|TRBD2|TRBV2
TGTGCCAGCAGTGGACTAGCGGGGGGAGAGACCCAGTACTTC
CASSGLAGGETQYF
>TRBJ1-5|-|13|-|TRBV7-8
TGTGCCAGCAGCTATAATAGCAATCAGCCCCAGCATTTT
CASSYNSNQPQHF
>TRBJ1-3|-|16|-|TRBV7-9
TGTGCCAGCAGCTTAGGCAGGGCATTCTCTGGAAACACCATATATTTT
CASSLGRAFSGNTIYF
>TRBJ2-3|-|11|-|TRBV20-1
TGCAGTTTCCCCTCCACAGATACGCAGTATTTT
CSFPSTDTQYF
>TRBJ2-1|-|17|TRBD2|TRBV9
TGTGCCAGCAGCGTAGATCTAGCGGGAGCACTCTACAATGAGCAGTTCTTC
CASSVDLAGALYNEQFF
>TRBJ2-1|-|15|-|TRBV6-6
TGTGCCAGCAGTCCGCGTCCCGTCGGGTACAATGAGCAGTTCTTC
CASSPRPVGYNEQFF
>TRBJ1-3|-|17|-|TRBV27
TGTGCCAGCAGTTTGGGGGGGCCCCTGAGCTCTGGAAACACCATATATTTT
CASSLGGPLSSGNTIYF
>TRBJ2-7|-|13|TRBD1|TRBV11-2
TGTGCCACCGGACAGGGGAGGATTGCCGAGCAGTACTTC
CATGQGRIAEQYF
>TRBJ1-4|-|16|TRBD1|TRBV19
TGTGCCAGTAGTATTGGGACAGGGTTTACTAATGAAAAACTGTTTTTT
CASSIGTGFTNEKLFF
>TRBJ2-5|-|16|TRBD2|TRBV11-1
TGTGCCAGCAGCGCGACTAGCGGGGGGTACCAAGAGACCCAGTACTTC
CASSATSGGYQETQYF
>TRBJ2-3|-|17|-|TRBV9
TGTGCCAGCAGCGAAGCCTATCCGGGGGCGGGGGAGGATACGCAGTATTTT
CASSEAYPGAGEDTQYF
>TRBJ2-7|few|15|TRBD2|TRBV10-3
TGTGCCATCAGCTTTCTAGCGGGGGGCCCCCACGAGCAGTACTTC
CAISFLAGGPHEQYF
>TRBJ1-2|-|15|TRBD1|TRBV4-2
TGTGCCAGCAGCCAAGGGTCAGGGGGCTCCTATGGCTACACCTTC
CASSQGSGGSYGYTF